This T cell receptor beta chain comes out of a study of cytomegalovirus exposure and HLA in healthy donors. Vbeta (60) and Jbeta (13) primers were used in the PCR. Method: immunoSEQ multiplex PCR; TCRdb's copy keeps in-frame clones and lacks some. The sample includes approximately 92,000 clones, under 80% of them seen just once. The germline V gene encodes CDR1 GTSNPN and CDR2 SVGIG (reference sequence). Trimming took off 0 bases at V and 3 bases at J, with 9 bases between the two ends. The CDR3 covers 13 residues. The gene calls are TRBV30 and TRBJ2-7; the D is unclear. Input material: PBMCs. The TCR sequence derives from a man aged 50 or older in good health and CMV-seropositive. CDR3 protein: CAWSVIGDYEQYF. DNA for the CDR3: TGTGCCTGGAGTGTAATCGGAGACTACGAGCAGTACTTC.